A single sample gave rise to the 21 T cell receptor beta chains below, sequenced in a study of technical replicates of blood from several donors. The method was immunoSEQ multiplex PCR; TCRdb's version includes in-frame clones alone and lacks a portion of them. The sample yields roughly 97,000 clones, roughly 96% seen once. Sequencing input: T cells isolated from PBMCs. The receptors come from a human donor in good health.

This rearrangement joins TRBV19 to TRBJ1-2; possible D gene TRBD1, 6 bases. In germline, CDR1 is LNHDA, CDR2 SQIVND (reference sequence). Trimming left V 6 bases short and J 5 bases short, with 13 bases between. The CDR3 runs to 13 residues. Here the CDR3 DNA reads TGTGCCAGTAGCCAACAGGGCGGGTATGGCTACACCTTC. The encoded protein is CASSQQGGYGYTF.

The rearrangement links TRBV10-1 to TRBJ1-4; 11 bases line up with TRBD1. This CDR3 is built from 17 residues. The germline gives CDR1 WNHNN, CDR2 SYGVQD (reference sequence). Trimming removed 5 bases from V and 10 bases from J; junction bases left unmatched: 15. The CDR3 here is CASSQRGDRGIVGKLFF. The DNA of the CDR3 is TGCGCCAGCAGTCAGAGAGGGGACAGGGGGATAGTTGGAAAACTGTTTTTT.

The chain recombines TRBV19 with TRBJ1-4; TRBD1 might be the D (6 bases). The CDR3 is 15 amino acids. Germline CDR1 reads LNHDA; CDR2 reads SQIVND (reference sequence). V lost 4 bases and J 3 bases, leaving 12 bases between the germline ends. The DNA of the CDR3 is TGTGCCAGTAGTACCTCGACAGGCTCTAATGAAAAACTGTTTTTT. This translates into CASSTSTGSNEKLFF. The full variable domain, completed using reference TRBV19 and TRBJ1-4, is DGGITQSPKYLFRKEGQNVTLSCEQNLNHDAMYWYRQDPGQGLRLIYYSQIVNDFQKGDIAEGYSVSREKKESFPLTVTSAQKNPTAFYLCASSTSTGSNEKLFFGSGTQLSVL.

The chain employs TRBV19 and TRBJ2-3; 7 nucleotides agree with TRBD1. Germline V lookup: CDR1 LNHDA, CDR2 SQIVND (reference sequence). The CDR3 runs 15 residues. The ends lost 7 bases at V and 0 bases at J; junction bases unmatched: 7. In DNA form, the CDR3 reads TGTGCCAGTACCATGCAGGGGGTGAGCACAGATACGCAGTATTTT. Its protein is CASTMQGVSTDTQYF.

The rearrangement uses TRBV7-9 and TRBJ1-1; D is unclear. Trimming left V 2 bases short and J 8 bases short, with 9 bases between. Germline assignment: CDR1 SEHNR and CDR2 FQNEAQ (reference sequence). The CDR3 is 12 amino acids. The CDR3 sequence is CASSLLSMEAFF. The DNA for the CDR3 is TGTGCCAGCAGCTTACTATCAATGGAAGCTTTCTTT.

The J gene is TRBJ2-7, the V gene TRBV19, with D possibly TRBD2 on 7 matching bases. From germline, CDR1 is LNHDA and CDR2 SQIVND (reference sequence). The V gene lost 2 bases and the J gene lost 6 bases, with 14 bases spanning the gap. The CDR3 contains 14 residues. The CDR3 nucleotides read TGTGCCAGTAGTATACGGGGGGCTGGTGGCGAGCAGTACTTC. It encodes CASSIRGAGGEQYF.

V and J are TRBV5-4 and TRBJ2-1, with D tentatively TRBD2 (6 bases). The CDR3 loop spans 13 amino acids. V was shortened by 4 bases and J by 6 bases, with 11 bases between the two germline ends. Germline V gene sequence: CDR1 SGHNT, CDR2 YYREEE (reference sequence). The CDR3 region is CASSGGLFNEQFF. CDR3 in DNA: TGTGCCAGCAGCGGGGGACTCTTCAATGAGCAGTTCTTC.

This clone was seen a single time. This chain connects TRBV4-1 to TRBJ2-5; D is possibly TRBD1 (6 bases). CDR1 is MGHRA and CDR2 is YSYEKL in the germline V gene. Trimming took 3 bases from V and 2 from J, leaving 13 bases between them. The CDR3 spans 15 residues. CDR3 in amino acids: CASSQIPGTQETQYF. The CDR3 DNA is TGCGCCAGCAGCCAGATCCCAGGGACACAAGAGACCCAGTACTTC.

This clone was picked up one time. The chain links TRBV9 to TRBJ2-7; TRBD2 is a possible D gene (6 bases). The CDR3 is 16 amino acids. Germline V CDR1 and CDR2: SGDLS, YYNGEE. V was clipped by 4 bases and J by 3 bases, with 20 bases between them. CDR3 amino acids: CASSQSDSGGGYEQYF. The CDR3 DNA follows: TGTGCCAGCAGCCAGAGTGATAGCGGAGGAGGCTACGAGCAGTACTTC.

This clone was counted a single time. CDR3 nucleotide sequence: TGTGCCAGCAGTCCTATCAGCGGGAGGGCCAGCGATGAGCAGTTCTTC. Its translation: CASSPISGRASDEQFF. This chain links TRBV28 with TRBJ2-1, with 10 bases that match TRBD2. CDR3 length: 16 residues. Germline lookup yields CDR1 MDHEN and CDR2 SYDVKM. V lost 5 bases, J lost 8 bases, and 12 bases stayed unmatched.

The chain carries TRBV2 and TRBJ2-1, with D uncertain. Germline CDR1 and CDR2: SNHLY and FYNNEI. The CDR3 extends over 11 amino acids. V was trimmed by 4 bases and J by 7 bases, leaving 5 bases between them. For the CDR3, the DNA is TGTGCCAGCAGTGGAGTGAATGAGCAGTTCTTC. Translated: CASSGVNEQFF.

The rearrangement links TRBV19 to TRBJ2-3; D may be TRBD1 (7 bases). The CDR3 is 14 residues long. Germline-derived CDR1 and CDR2 are LNHDA and SQIVND (reference sequence). V lost 9 bases, J lost 1 base, and 14 bases lay in between. CDR3 loop: CARGGGKRTDTQYF. The CDR3 nucleotides read TGTGCCAGAGGGGGCGGGAAACGCACAGATACGCAGTATTTT.

The chain has TRBV13 and TRBJ2-7; D unclear. The CDR3 loop spans 13 amino acids. Per germline, CDR1 PRHDT and CDR2 FYEKMQ (reference sequence). V was trimmed by 6 bases and J by 0 bases, leaving 9 bases between them. The CDR3 loop reads CASSPGGSYEQYF. CDR3 nucleotides: TGTGCCAGCAGTCCCGGCGGCTCCTACGAGCAGTACTTC.

V gene TRBV28 combines with J gene TRBJ2-7; weak D call: TRBD2 (5 bases). Trimming left V 2 bases short and J 3 bases short, with 8 bases between. The germline CDR1 and CDR2 sequences are MDHEN and SYDVKM. The CDR3 covers 13 residues. CDR3 region: CASSLNSGYEQYF. The CDR3 DNA reads TGTGCCAGCAGTTTAAACAGCGGCTACGAGCAGTACTTC.

V usage is TRBV19 and J usage is TRBJ1-5; 9 positions agree with TRBD1. The germline CDR1 and CDR2 sequences are LNHDA and SQIVND (reference sequence). The junction had 1 base not matched to a gene; V was cut back by 6 bases and J by 1 base. CDR3 length: 14 residues. Here the CDR3 reads CASSGQGSNQPQHF. Here the CDR3 DNA reads TGTGCCAGTAGCGGACAGGGGAGCAATCAGCCCCAGCATTTT.

The chain recombines TRBV7-2 with TRBJ1-1; D uncertain. The V gene lost 6 bases and the J gene lost 8 bases, with 13 bases spanning the gap. Germline V gives CDR1 SGHTA, CDR2 FQGNSA. This CDR3 comprises 12 residues. CDR3 sequence reads: CASRGSGLEAFF. In DNA form, the CDR3 reads TGTGCCAGCAGGGGCTCCGGATTAGAAGCTTTCTTT. The full variable domain, completed using reference TRBV7-2 and TRBJ1-1, is GAGVSQSPSNKVTEKGKDVELRCDPISGHTALYWYRQSLGQGLEFLIYFQGNSAPDKSGLPSDRFSAERTGGSVSTLTIQRTQQEDSAVYLCASRGSGLEAFFGQGTRLTVV.

The chain employs TRBV2 and TRBJ1-5; 7 nucleotides agree with TRBD1. Germline-derived CDR1 and CDR2 are SNHLY and FYNNEI. Trimming removed 1 base from V and 7 bases from J; junction bases left unmatched: 7. This CDR3 is built from 15 residues. The CDR3 bases are TGTGCCAGCAGTGAAGGACAGGGAAACGGACAGCCCCAGCATTTT. This translates into CASSEGQGNGQPQHF.

The rearrangement uses TRBV4-1 and TRBJ2-7, with 9 bases fitting TRBD1. CDR3 length: 15 residues. The V gene end was trimmed by 4 bases and the J gene end by 3 bases; junction bases not matched to a gene: 7. From germline, CDR1 is MGHRA and CDR2 YSYEKL. CDR3 in amino acids: CASSPRTGEYYEQYF. The CDR3 coding sequence is TGCGCCAGCAGCCCCCGGACAGGGGAATACTACGAGCAGTACTTC.

The CDR3 nucleotides are TGTGCCAGCAGCCCTAGCGGGACCTCGAGTAAAACCCAGTACTTC. This sequence encodes CASSPSGTSSKTQYF. The rearrangement joins TRBV7-2 to TRBJ2-5; TRBD2 aligns across 9 bases. CDR1 is SGHTA, CDR2 FQGNSA, per germline. The CDR3 is 15 amino acids. The V and J ends lost 5 bases and 8 bases, in that order; junction bases with no gene match: 12.

As regards this clone: One end of the junction does not line up with germline, which may come from a read error. The chain couples TRBV6-6 to TRBJ1-4; D not certain. Per germline, CDR1 MNHNY and CDR2 SVGAGI (reference sequence). This CDR3 has 15 amino acids. CDR3 DNA sequence: TGTGCCAGCAGTATTACCCCCGCAACTAATGAAAAACTGTTTTTC. Encoded protein: CASSITPATNEKLFF.

The chain couples TRBV9 to TRBJ1-3, with 9 bases matching TRBD1. This CDR3 spans 19 amino acids. Trimming at V came to 0 bases and at J to 0 bases, leaving 10 bases not matched to a gene. Germline V gene data show CDR1 as SGDLS and CDR2 as YYNGEE. The CDR3 loop reads CASSVAGDRGNSSGNTIYF. The CDR3 DNA reads as TGTGCCAGCAGCGTAGCGGGAGACAGGGGGAATAGCTCTGGAAACACCATATATTTT.